The TCR beta chain under discussion was sequenced for a study of T cell changes during pregnancy in multiple sclerosis. Germline CDR1 SGHDT, CDR2 YYEEEE. The V gene lost 6 bases and the J gene lost 4 bases, with 16 bases spanning the gap. This CDR3 has 14 residues. Libraries were prepared by immunoSEQ multiplex PCR; TCRdb keeps only in-frame clonotypes and omits some of them. The table lists approximately 46,000 clones, roughly 90% of them singletons. The chain has TRBV5-6 and TRBJ1-2; D might be TRBD1 (6 bases). The sequence derives from a female donor in good health, enrolled as a control in a pregnancy study. Sequenced here: peripheral blood, sampled after pregnancy. The CDR3 protein is CASIARTDIYGYTF. DNA for the CDR3: TGTGCCAGCATAGCCAGGACAGATATCTATGGCTACACCTTC.